This TCR beta chain was sequenced during a study of blood T cell repertoires in COVID-19. Background on the study: COVID-19 samples, acute and convalescent, were from the United States, Italy and Spain. The analysed material was cDNA or gDNA that came from T cells, B-cell-depleted T cells, or PBMCs.

In the study's own analysis: It was from reference gene primer amplification that nucleated cell counts were estimated. Clones were sequenced by immunoSEQ multiplex PCR, and TCRdb holds only the in-frame ones, with some missing. V and J calls plus clone size are reproduced from that table; the DNA served to infer D and trimming. The data hold approximately 36,000 clones, with roughly 84% observed a single time. The V end lost 5 bases, the J end lost 4 bases, and 21 bases lay between the germline ends. The CDR3 has 17 amino acids. Germline CDR1 reads SEHNR; CDR2 reads FQNEAQ (reference sequence). The sample consisted of peripheral blood. The chain uses TRBV7-9 and TRBJ2-1, with a possible D match to TRBD2 (6 bases). The sequence was collected from a human donor in a cohort sampled during active COVID-19. CDR3 region: CASSTRVGRGAYNEQFF. Here the CDR3 DNA reads TGTGCCAGCAGCACGAGGGTTGGACGCGGGGCTTACAATGAGCAGTTCTTC.